These 7 T cell receptor beta chains were all obtained from the same sample, sequenced in a study of T cells in Graves' hyperthyroidism and ophthalmopathy. TCR beta CDR3 region amplification was performed from RNA transcripts. During a first-round RT-PCR of the TCR CDR3, the HTBI primer set was used. TCRdb used MiXCR to reprocess the multiplex PCR reads, holding one entry per CDR3 protein. The data show under 350,000 distinct CDR3 sequences, with around 15% seen just once and around 61% held by the top ten. Sample: blood. The source is a woman in her sixties or seventies with Graves' ophthalmopathy.

This clonotype was recorded at least ten times. The V and J genes are TRBV27 and TRBJ2-7, with D hard to call. Trimming pared 6 bases from V and 2 bases from J, leaving 11 bases between. Germline V lookup: CDR1 MNHEY, CDR2 SMNVEV (reference sequence). CDR3 length equals 13 residues. The CDR3 sequence: CASSQTVTYEQYF. For the CDR3, the DNA is TGTGCCAGCAGCCAAACTGTAACCTACGAGCAGTACTTC.

This clonotype was counted many times. The chain joins TRBV27 to TRBJ2-1; D call uncertain. CDR1 and CDR2 from the germline V gene are MNHEY and SMNVEV (reference sequence). Deletions cut 3 bases from V and 0 bases from J, with 9 bases between. The CDR3 consists of 15 residues. CDR3 nucleotide sequence: TGTGCCAGCAGTTTTATATTTGGCTCCTACAATGAGCAGTTCTTC. Its translation: CASSFIFGSYNEQFF.

The J gene is TRBJ2-7, the V gene TRBV20-1; tentatively, D is TRBD1 (6 bases). The CDR3 is 14 amino acids. CDR1 is DFQATT, CDR2 SNEGSKA, per germline (reference sequence). Trimming cost V 1 base and J 4 bases, with 14 bases left between them. The CDR3 reads CSARGTDKLYEQYF. CDR3 nucleotides: TGCAGTGCTAGAGGGACAGACAAACTTTACGAGCAGTACTTC.

The chain links TRBV7-2 to TRBJ2-7; 7 positions agree with TRBD2. The CDR3 is 14 residues long. The germline V gene has CDR1 SGHTA and CDR2 FQGNSA. The V and J ends lost 3 bases and 0 bases, in that order; junction bases with no gene match: 2. CDR3 residues: CASSFRGDSYEQYF. DNA of the CDR3: TGTGCCAGCAGCTTTCGGGGGGACTCCTACGAGCAGTACTTC.

This clonotype was counted between two and nine times. This sequence joins TRBV29-1 and TRBJ2-1; TRBD2 aligns across 7 bases. The CDR3 is made up of 14 amino acids. CDR1 and CDR2 (germline): SQVTM, ANQGSEA. V lost 6 bases, J lost 2 bases, and 7 bases stayed unmatched. CDR3 DNA: TGCAGCGTCACTAGCGTTCAACCCTACAATGAGCAGTTCTTC. As protein: CSVTSVQPYNEQFF.

The chain combines TRBV9 with TRBJ2-1, with 7 bases lining up with TRBD2. Germline values: CDR1 SGDLS, CDR2 YYNGEE. Germline trimming cut 4 bases from V and 0 bases from J; bases unmatched to any gene: 7. The CDR3 is 16 residues long. The CDR3 bases are TGTGCCAGCAGCTTCAGCGGGGTTAGCTCCTACAATGAGCAGTTCTTC. Translated, it gives CASSFSGVSSYNEQFF.

Note on this clonotype: Sequence at one end of the junction differs from germline and may be a read error. The gene calls are TRBV27 and TRBJ2-2; the D call may be TRBD1 or TRBD2 (5 bases each). CDR1 is MNHEY and CDR2 is SMNVEV in the germline V gene (reference sequence). CDR3 size: 16 residues. The CDR3 is CASTFSRGHDTGELFF. The CDR3 DNA sequence: TGTGCCAGCACCTTTTCTCGGGGCCATGACACTGGGGAGCTGTTTTTT.